These 25 T cell receptor beta chains came from one sample sequenced in a study of CD8 T cells in Susac syndrome (dated 2019 in TCRdb). Libraries were built with the immunoSEQ multiplex PCR assay. RNA was extracted with the RNeasy kit and about 0.5 to 1 ug was reverse transcribed using random hexamers. The public sequencing data were trimmed at Q25 with fastp and processed into clonotypes with MiXCR by TCRdb, which kept only in-frame beta chains. Here each entry gathers all rows of one CDR3 protein and keeps the most common genes and DNA. The sample table records under 550,000 distinct CDR3 sequences; approximately 85% of these occur just once. In total, the top ten clones hold about 0.1% of the sample. Sequencing input: CD8+ T cells from PBMCs. These receptor sequences come from a human donor with multiple sclerosis.

This clonotype was seen more than once but under ten times. V gene TRBV6-5 combines with J gene TRBJ2-7; 9 positions agree with TRBD1. Germline CDR1 MNHEY, CDR2 SVGAGI. The CDR3 has 14 residues. J gave up 5 bases and V 6 bases, and 8 bases lay outside the gene matches. The CDR3 sequence is CASRAGTGYHEQYF. The CDR3 DNA sequence: TGTGCCAGCAGGGCCGGGACAGGGTACCACGAGCAGTACTTC.

The rearrangement joins TRBV6-5 to TRBJ1-2, with a possible D match to TRBD1 (5 bases). From germline, CDR1 is MNHEY and CDR2 SVGAGI. CDR3 length equals 15 residues. V was clipped by 8 bases and J by 4 bases, with 20 bases between them. In nucleotides, the CDR3 is TGTGCCAGCCGCGGTCAAACGGGGGATGGCTATGGCTACACCTTC. This translates into CASRGQTGDGYGYTF.

This chain links TRBV15 with TRBJ1-5, with 7 positions matching TRBD1. V shed 1 base, J shed 11 bases, and the junction held 17 bases outside the gene matches. The CDR3 sequence is 17 residues long. Germline V gene data show CDR1 as LNHNV and CDR2 as YYDKDF (reference sequence). The CDR3 region is CATSRAGSGQVPSAQHF. In DNA, the CDR3 is TGTGCCACCAGCAGAGCCGGGTCAGGACAGGTGCCTTCGGCCCAGCATTTT.

The V gene is TRBV2, the J gene TRBJ2-7; 7 bases are a match to TRBD1. Germline V CDR1 and CDR2: SNHLY, FYNNEI. The CDR3 has 14 residues. V was pared by 10 bases and J by 3 bases, with 12 bases of the junction left unmatched. CDR3 amino acids: CATLRQGNGYEQYF. In DNA, the CDR3 is TGTGCCACCCTCAGACAGGGTAATGGCTACGAGCAGTACTTC. The variable domain in full, completed from reference TRBV2 and TRBJ2-7, reads EPEVTQTPSHQVTQMGQEVILRCVPISNHLYFYWYRQILGQKVEFLVSFYNNEISEKSEIFDDQFSVERPDGSNFTLKIRSTKLEDSAMYFCATLRQGNGYEQYFGPGTRLTVT.

The chain carries TRBV4-1 and TRBJ2-2; D may be TRBD1 (6 bases). V was shortened by 4 bases and J by 6 bases, with 9 bases between the two germline ends. This CDR3 comprises 13 residues. Germline V CDR1 and CDR2: MGHRA, YSYEKL. The CDR3 DNA reads as TGCGCCAGCAGCCCGCACAGGGCCGGGGAGCTGTTTTTT. This encodes CASSPHRAGELFF.

The chain links TRBV28 to TRBJ1-2, with D perhaps matching TRBD1 (5 bases). Germline assignment: CDR1 MDHEN and CDR2 SYDVKM. The CDR3 runs 15 residues. Trimming removed 3 bases at V and 0 bases at J, with 11 bases between. In DNA, the CDR3 is TGTGCCAGCAGTTTTAGTGACAGCCCTAACTATGGCTACACCTTC. It specifies CASSFSDSPNYGYTF.

The chain employs TRBV30 and TRBJ2-2; 11 positions agree with TRBD2. V dropped 2 bases and J dropped 5; count of bases not matched to a gene: 4. This CDR3 is 15 amino acids long. Germline V gene lookup returns CDR1 GTSNPN and CDR2 SVGIG (reference sequence). The CDR3 sequence: CAWSWLAGGTGELFF. DNA for the CDR3: TGTGCCTGGAGTTGGCTAGCGGGGGGAACCGGGGAGCTGTTTTTT. The variable domain in full, with the rest retrieved from reference TRBV30 and TRBJ2-2, is SQTIHQWPATLVQPVGSPLSLECTVEGTSNPNLYWYRQAAGRGLQLLFYSVGIGQISSEVPQNLSASRPQDRQFILSSKKLLLSDSGFYLCAWSWLAGGTGELFFGEGSRLTVL.

The chain has TRBV12-3 or TRBV12-4 and TRBJ2-5; 11 bases are shared with TRBD1. The J segment lost 0 bases and the V segment lost 5 bases, leaving 5 bases of the junction unmatched. The CDR3 covers 16 residues. The CDR3 protein is CASSPGQGAYQETQYF. The DNA for the CDR3 is TGTGCCAGCAGTCCCGGACAGGGGGCGTACCAAGAGACCCAGTACTTC.

This clonotype showed up just once. CDR3 amino acids: CASSSGDGSYNEQFF. CDR3 DNA sequence: TGTGCCAGCAGCTCGGGGGACGGGTCCTACAATGAGCAGTTCTTC. The chain employs TRBV5-4 and TRBJ2-1, with a tentative D call TRBD2 (6 bases). Deletions cut 3 bases from V and 1 base from J, with 11 bases between. CDR3 length: 15 residues. Per the germline V gene, CDR1 is SGHNT and CDR2 is YYREEE (reference sequence). Drawing the rest from reference TRBV5-4 and TRBJ2-1, the complete variable domain is ETGVTQSPTHLIKTRGQQVTLRCSSQSGHNTVSWYQQALGQGPQFIFQYYREEENGRGNFPPRFSGLQFPNYSSELNVNALELDDSALYLCASSSGDGSYNEQFFGPGTRLTVL.

This CDR3 reads CASSSRGGFYEQYF. DNA of the CDR3: TGTGCCAGCAGTTCCCGAGGGGGGTTCTACGAGCAGTACTTC. The chain carries TRBV12-3 or TRBV12-4 and TRBJ2-7; D possibly matches TRBD1 or TRBD2 (6 bases each). Trimming left V 4 bases short and J 3 bases short, with 13 bases between. The CDR3 spans 14 residues.

This clonotype was counted a single time. This chain connects TRBV12-3 or TRBV12-4 to TRBJ2-3; D remains ambiguous. The CDR3 loop spans 15 amino acids. Trimming left V 7 bases short and J 0 bases short, with 14 bases between. The CDR3 DNA follows: TGTGCCAGCACACATTCAGTTGGCAGCACAGATACGCAGTATTTT. It is translated as CASTHSVGSTDTQYF.

This chain links TRBV6-4 with TRBJ2-1; TRBD2 aligns across 11 bases. The V gene's germline CDR1 is MRHNA and CDR2 SNTAGT. J was trimmed by 6 bases and V by 6 bases; bases with no gene match: 7. There are 15 residues in the CDR3. The CDR3, as DNA: TGTGCCAGCAGGCTACTAGCGGGAGAACTCAATGAGCAGTTCTTC. This sequence encodes CASRLLAGELNEQFF.

The V and J genes are TRBV6-5 and TRBJ2-7, with D possibly called TRBD1 or TRBD2 (5 bases each). CDR1 MNHEY and CDR2 SVGAGI come from the germline V gene. V lost 4 bases to trimming and J lost 7 bases, with 17 bases between them. CDR3 length: 14 residues. The CDR3 loop reads CASSSSGTLGEQYF. CDR3 nucleotide sequence: TGTGCCAGCAGTTCTTCCGGGACGTTGGGGGAGCAGTACTTC.

There are a few counts of this clonotype. This chain joins TRBV12-3 or TRBV12-4 and TRBJ2-2; D is perhaps TRBD2 (7 bases). This CDR3 comprises 15 residues. Trimming removed 6 bases from V and 6 bases from J, with 17 bases in between. In nucleotides, the CDR3 is TGTGCCAGCAGCCCTACCGGGGGGCACCCCGGGGAGCTGTTTTTT. It specifies CASSPTGGHPGELFF.

This sequence joins TRBV28 and TRBJ1-4; D gene uncertain. Trimming stripped 1 base from V and 0 bases from J, with 9 bases between. Germline V lookup: CDR1 MDHEN, CDR2 SYDVKM. This CDR3 contains 16 residues. The CDR3 DNA reads TGTGCCAGCAGTTTATCCCCGATCTCAACTAATGAAAAACTGTTTTTT. Translated, it gives CASSLSPISTNEKLFF.

This clonotype was recorded only once. The chain uses TRBV19 and TRBJ1-4; D might be TRBD1 (6 bases). CDR1 and CDR2 (germline): LNHDA, SQIVND (reference sequence). Trimming shortened V by 5 bases and J by 8 bases, and 18 bases separated the two germline ends. CDR3 length equals 15 residues. The CDR3 sequence: CASSPGTHRGEKLFF. CDR3 nucleotide sequence: TGTGCCAGTAGTCCTGGGACACATCGAGGGGAAAAACTGTTTTTT.

V and J are TRBV2 and TRBJ2-1; D might be TRBD1 or TRBD2, each matching 6 bases. CDR3 length equals 15 residues. Trimming left V 6 bases short and J 3 bases short, with 15 bases between. Germline values: CDR1 SNHLY, CDR2 FYNNEI. CDR3 residues: CASREGEGFYNEQFF. The DNA of the CDR3 is TGTGCCAGCAGGGAGGGGGAAGGGTTCTACAATGAGCAGTTCTTC.

This sequence joins TRBV28 and TRBJ2-7, with 11 bases that match TRBD2. This CDR3 is built from 15 residues. Germline-derived CDR1 and CDR2 are MDHEN and SYDVKM. J was trimmed by 7 bases and V by 5 bases; bases with no gene match: 10. The CDR3 is CASSPGLAGHLEQYF. The CDR3 DNA reads as TGTGCCAGCAGTCCCGGACTAGCGGGCCACCTGGAGCAGTACTTC.

The chain links TRBV29-1 to TRBJ2-7; the D gene could be TRBD1 or TRBD2 (5 bases each). Trimming shortened V by 3 bases and J by 4 bases, and 13 bases separated the two germline ends. The CDR3 has 13 residues. Germline-derived CDR1 and CDR2 are SQVTM and ANQGSEA. The CDR3 DNA sequence: TGCAGCGTTGAGGGGGACGGGCAATACGAGCAGTACTTC. Its translation: CSVEGDGQYEQYF.

This clonotype has only a few counts. This rearrangement joins TRBV19 to TRBJ1-1; TRBD1 aligns across 8 bases. The CDR3 is made up of 14 amino acids. The V segment lost 3 bases and the J segment 1 base; nucleotides outside the gene matches: 1. Germline values: CDR1 LNHDA, CDR2 SQIVND (reference sequence). This chain's CDR3 is CASSMTGANTEAFF. Written as DNA, the CDR3 is TGTGCCAGTAGTATGACAGGGGCGAACACTGAAGCTTTCTTT.

The chain is built from TRBV27 and TRBJ2-1, with TRBD2 identical over 8 bases. The germline gives CDR1 MNHEY, CDR2 SMNVEV (reference sequence). The CDR3 consists of 17 residues. V lost 7 bases and J lost 8; bases outside the gene matches: 19. CDR3 sequence reads: CASIPMRASGRGDEQFF. The CDR3 DNA reads as TGTGCCAGCATCCCTATGAGGGCTAGCGGGCGGGGGGATGAGCAGTTCTTC.

The chain employs TRBV5-6 and TRBJ1-5; 8 nucleotides match TRBD1. Losses at the gene ends were 4 bases for V and 7 bases for J; bases not matched to a gene: 7. The CDR3 spans 14 residues. Per germline, CDR1 SGHDT and CDR2 YYEEEE. CDR3 loop: CASSPDRGGQPQHF. Written as DNA, the CDR3 is TGTGCCAGCAGCCCAGACAGGGGCGGGCAGCCCCAGCATTTT. The variable domain in full, completed from reference TRBV5-6 and TRBJ1-5, reads DAGVTQSPTHLIKTRGQQVTLRCSPKSGHDTVSWYQQALGQGPQFIFQYYEEEERQRGNFPDRFSGHQFPNYSSELNVNALLLGDSALYLCASSPDRGGQPQHFGDGTRLSIL.

The rearrangement joins TRBV4-1 to TRBJ2-7, with TRBD1 identical over 8 bases. Per the germline V gene, CDR1 is MGHRA and CDR2 is YSYEKL. This CDR3 is 15 amino acids long. Unmatched junction bases numbered 6, after V lost 3 bases and J lost 2 bases. The CDR3 sequence: CASSQPGQATYEQYF. For the CDR3, the DNA is TGCGCCAGCAGCCAGCCGGGACAGGCAACCTACGAGCAGTACTTC.

The rearrangement uses TRBV10-3 and TRBJ2-4; tentatively, D is TRBD1 (6 bases). Germline CDR1 and CDR2: ENHRY and SYGVKD. The CDR3 runs to 14 residues. Trimming shortened V by 3 bases and J by 5 bases, and 11 bases separated the two germline ends. The DNA for the CDR3 is TGTGCCATCAGTGATCATTGGACAGAAAACATTCAGTACTTC. Translating it yields CAISDHWTENIQYF.

The gene calls are TRBV2 and TRBJ2-5, with D perhaps matching TRBD1 (6 bases). The CDR3 covers 11 residues. Trimming removed 11 bases from V and 3 bases from J, with 10 bases in between. CDR1 SNHLY and CDR2 FYNNEI come from the germline V gene. The CDR3 bases are TGTGCCTGCTGGACAGAAGAGACCCAGTACTTC. Translated, it gives CACWTEETQYF.